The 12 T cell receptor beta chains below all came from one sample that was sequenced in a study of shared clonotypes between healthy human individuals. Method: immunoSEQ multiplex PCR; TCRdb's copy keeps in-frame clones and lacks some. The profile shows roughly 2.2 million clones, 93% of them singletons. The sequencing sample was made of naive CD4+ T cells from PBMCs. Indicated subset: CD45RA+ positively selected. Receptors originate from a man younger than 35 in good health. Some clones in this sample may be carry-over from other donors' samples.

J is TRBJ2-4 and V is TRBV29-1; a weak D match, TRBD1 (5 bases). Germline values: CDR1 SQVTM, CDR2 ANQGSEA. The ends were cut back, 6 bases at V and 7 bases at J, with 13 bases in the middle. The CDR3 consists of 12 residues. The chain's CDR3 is CSVEDPGNIQYF. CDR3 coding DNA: TGCAGCGTCGAGGACCCAGGGAACATTCAGTACTTC.

In DNA, the CDR3 is TGTGCCAGTAGTCTCGGTGGGAGGGGCGAGCAGTACTTC. This translates into CASSLGGRGEQYF. The V gene is TRBV19, the J gene TRBJ2-7, with 7 bases fitting TRBD2. CDR3 length: 13 amino acids. The V gene's germline CDR1 is LNHDA and CDR2 SQIVND (reference sequence). V lost 5 bases and J lost 6; bases outside the gene matches: 7.

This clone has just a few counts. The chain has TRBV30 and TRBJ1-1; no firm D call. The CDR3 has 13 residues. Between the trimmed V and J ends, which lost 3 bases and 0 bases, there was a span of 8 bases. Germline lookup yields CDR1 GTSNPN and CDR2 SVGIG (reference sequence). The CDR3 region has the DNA TGTGCCTGGAGCACAAGCATGAACACTGAAGCTTTCTTT. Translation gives CAWSTSMNTEAFF.

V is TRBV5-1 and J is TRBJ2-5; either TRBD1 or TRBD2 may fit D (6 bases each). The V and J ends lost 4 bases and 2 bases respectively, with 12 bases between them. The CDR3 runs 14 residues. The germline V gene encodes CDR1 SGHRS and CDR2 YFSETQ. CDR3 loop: CASSLPGAQETQYF. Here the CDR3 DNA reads TGCGCCAGCAGCCTGCCGGGGGCACAAGAGACCCAGTACTTC.

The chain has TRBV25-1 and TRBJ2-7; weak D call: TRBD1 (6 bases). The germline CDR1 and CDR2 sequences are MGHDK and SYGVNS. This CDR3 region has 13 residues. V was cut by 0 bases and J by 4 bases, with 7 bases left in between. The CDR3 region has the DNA TGTGCCAGCAGTGAATATGGACAGTACGAGCAGTACTTC. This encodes CASSEYGQYEQYF.

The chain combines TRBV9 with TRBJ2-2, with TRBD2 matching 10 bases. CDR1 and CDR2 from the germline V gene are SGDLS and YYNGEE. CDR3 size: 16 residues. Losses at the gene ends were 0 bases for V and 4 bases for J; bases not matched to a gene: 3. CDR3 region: CASSVEIAGGTGELFF. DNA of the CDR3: TGTGCCAGCAGCGTAGAAATAGCGGGAGGCACCGGGGAGCTGTTTTTT.

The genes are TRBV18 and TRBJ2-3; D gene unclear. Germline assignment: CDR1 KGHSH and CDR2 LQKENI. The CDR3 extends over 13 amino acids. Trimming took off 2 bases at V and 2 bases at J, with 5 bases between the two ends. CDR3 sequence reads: CASSPSLTDTQYF. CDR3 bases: TGTGCCAGCTCACCATCCCTCACAGATACGCAGTATTTT.

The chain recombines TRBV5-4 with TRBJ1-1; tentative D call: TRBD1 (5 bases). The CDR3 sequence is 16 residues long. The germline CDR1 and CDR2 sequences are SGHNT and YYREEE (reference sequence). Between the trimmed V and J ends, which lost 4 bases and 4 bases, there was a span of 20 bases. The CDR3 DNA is TGTGCCAGCAGCCCCTCTGGCAGGGTTCGGGGCACTGAAGCTTTCTTT. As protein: CASSPSGRVRGTEAFF.

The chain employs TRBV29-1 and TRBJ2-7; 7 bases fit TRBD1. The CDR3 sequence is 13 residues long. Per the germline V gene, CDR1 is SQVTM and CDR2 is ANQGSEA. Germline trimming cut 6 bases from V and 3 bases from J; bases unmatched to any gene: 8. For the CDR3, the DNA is TGCAGCGTCGCACAGGGGATGGACTACGAGCAGTACTTC. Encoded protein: CSVAQGMDYEQYF.

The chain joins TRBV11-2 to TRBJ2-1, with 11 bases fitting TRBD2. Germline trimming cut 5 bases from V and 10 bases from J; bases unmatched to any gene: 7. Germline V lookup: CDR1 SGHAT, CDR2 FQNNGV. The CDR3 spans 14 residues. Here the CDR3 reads CASSRLAGGREQFF. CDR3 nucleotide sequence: TGTGCCAGCAGCAGATTAGCGGGAGGGCGGGAGCAGTTCTTC.

The CDR3 DNA reads TGTGCCAGCACCCAAAACGGACGGGGGACTGAAGCTTTCTTT. Protein product: CASTQNGRGTEAFF. The chain carries TRBV2 and TRBJ1-1; maybe TRBD1 (5 bases). CDR3 length: 14 amino acids. In germline, CDR1 is SNHLY, CDR2 FYNNEI. Trimming shortened V by 7 bases and J by 5 bases, and 17 bases separated the two germline ends.

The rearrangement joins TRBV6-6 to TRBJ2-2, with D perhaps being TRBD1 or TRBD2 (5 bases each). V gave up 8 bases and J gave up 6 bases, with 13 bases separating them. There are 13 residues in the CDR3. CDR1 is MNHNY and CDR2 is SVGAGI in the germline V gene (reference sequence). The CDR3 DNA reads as TGTGCCAGCCTAGACTCGGGGCCCGGGGAGCTGTTTTTT. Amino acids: CASLDSGPGELFF.